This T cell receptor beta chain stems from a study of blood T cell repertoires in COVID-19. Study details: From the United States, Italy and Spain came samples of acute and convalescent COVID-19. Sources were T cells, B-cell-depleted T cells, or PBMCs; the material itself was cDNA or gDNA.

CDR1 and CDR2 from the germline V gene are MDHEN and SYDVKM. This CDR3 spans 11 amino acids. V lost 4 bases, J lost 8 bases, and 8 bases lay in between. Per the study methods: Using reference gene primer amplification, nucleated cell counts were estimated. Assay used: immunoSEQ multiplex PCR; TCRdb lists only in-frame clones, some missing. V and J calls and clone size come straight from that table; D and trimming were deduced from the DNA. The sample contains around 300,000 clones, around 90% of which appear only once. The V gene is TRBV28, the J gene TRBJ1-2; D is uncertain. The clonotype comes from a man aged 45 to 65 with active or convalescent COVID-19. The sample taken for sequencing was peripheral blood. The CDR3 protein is CASSWQAGYTF. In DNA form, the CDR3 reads TGTGCCAGCAGTTGGCAGGCCGGCTACACCTTC.